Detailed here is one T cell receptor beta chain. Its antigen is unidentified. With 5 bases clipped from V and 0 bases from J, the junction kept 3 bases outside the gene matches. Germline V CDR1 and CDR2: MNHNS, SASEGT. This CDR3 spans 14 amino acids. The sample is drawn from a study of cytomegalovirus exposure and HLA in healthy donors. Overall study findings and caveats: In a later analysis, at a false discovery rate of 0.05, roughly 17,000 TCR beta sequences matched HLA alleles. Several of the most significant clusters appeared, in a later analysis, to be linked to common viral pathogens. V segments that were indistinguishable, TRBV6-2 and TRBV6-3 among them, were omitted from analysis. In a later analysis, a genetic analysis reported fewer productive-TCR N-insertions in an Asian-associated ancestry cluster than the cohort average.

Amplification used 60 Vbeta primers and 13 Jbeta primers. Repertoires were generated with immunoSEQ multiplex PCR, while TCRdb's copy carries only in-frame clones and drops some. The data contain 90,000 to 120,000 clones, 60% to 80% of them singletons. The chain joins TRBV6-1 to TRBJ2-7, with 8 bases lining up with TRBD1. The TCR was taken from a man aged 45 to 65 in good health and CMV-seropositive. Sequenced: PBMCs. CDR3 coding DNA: TGTGCCAGCAGTCTCACAGGGGGCTCCTACGAGCAGTACTTC. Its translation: CASSLTGGSYEQYF.